The TCR beta chain under discussion was sequenced for a study of T cell repertoires in cytomegalovirus infection (dated by TCRdb to the late 2010s). Study-wide context: Donor HLA type was relevant to the analysis, because carriage of CMV infection together with the matching HLA type was indicated by public TCR beta signatures.

Findings and caveats that apply to the study as a whole: Cumulative frequency of public TCR beta family members discriminated carriers of CMV infection plus the relevant HLA type in this cohort and an independent approximately 350-donor cohort. The ex vivo response was dominated by HLA-C-restricted CMV-specific TCR beta clonotypes, and the single most frequent clonotype in two of eight donors was supplied by these HLA-C-restricted clonotypes.

A note on this clonotype: The antigen it binds to is not known. Qualities for individual bases were not recorded, and no much larger clone is one base off.

CDR1 and CDR2, looked up from the germline V gene, are MDHEN and SYDVKM. Deletion took 4 bases off V and 8 bases off J, with a span of 9 bases between the germline ends. Inclusive of the bounding cysteine and phenylalanine, the CDR3 is 12 residues long. Only CDR3 DNA remains: 36 bases, in frame from the first base. Sequenced on an Illumina HiSeq 1500. TCRdb handled the public reads itself, with Q25 trimming in fastp and clone calling in MiXCR, and kept productive beta chains. Each entry is one CDR3 protein sequence, shown with its most common DNA and genes. The sample records roughly 130,000 distinct CDR3 sequences, roughly 25% of which are singletons. The leading ten clones occupy roughly 33% of the sample.

The sequencing sample was made of PBMCs, sequenced either directly or after in vitro stimulation (not recorded which). This TCR derives from a human donor in good health (CMV status not recorded). Some clones in this sample may be carry-over from other donors' samples. The V gene is TRBV28 and the J gene is TRBJ2-1; possibly the D gene is TRBD2, per 5 matching bases. This receptor has the CDR3 CASSSVGDEQFF. Here is the DNA: TGTGCCAGCAGTTCAGTCGGGGATGAGCAGTTCTTC.